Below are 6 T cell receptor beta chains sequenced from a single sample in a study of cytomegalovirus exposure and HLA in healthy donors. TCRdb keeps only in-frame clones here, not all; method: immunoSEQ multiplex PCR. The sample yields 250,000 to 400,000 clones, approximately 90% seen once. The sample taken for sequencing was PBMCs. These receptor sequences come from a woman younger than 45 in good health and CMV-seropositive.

The CDR3 region has the DNA TGTGCCAGCTCACCATTCGCGACAGGGGGAAACTACGAGCAGTACTTC. Its protein is CASSPFATGGNYEQYF. This chain links TRBV18 with TRBJ2-7; 9 bases map to TRBD1. This CDR3 has 16 residues. The J segment lost 3 bases and the V segment lost 2 bases, leaving 8 bases of the junction unmatched. From germline, CDR1 is KGHSH and CDR2 LQKENI.

In DNA, the CDR3 is TGTGCCAGCTCACCACGACAGGGATTTGATTCACCCCTCCACTTT. This translates into CASSPRQGFDSPLHF. The V and J genes are TRBV18 and TRBJ1-6; the match to TRBD1 covers 7 bases. After removal of 1 base from V and 8 bases from J, the junction contained 5 bases not matched to a gene. The CDR3 totals 15 residues. CDR1 KGHSH and CDR2 LQKENI come from the germline V gene.

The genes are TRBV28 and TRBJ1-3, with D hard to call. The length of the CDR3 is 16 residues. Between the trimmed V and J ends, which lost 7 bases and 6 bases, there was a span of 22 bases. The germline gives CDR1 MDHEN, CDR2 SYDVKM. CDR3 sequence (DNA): TGTGCCAGCATCACACTGGGTCTTGGGAAAAAAAACACCATATATTTT. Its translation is CASITLGLGKKNTIYF.

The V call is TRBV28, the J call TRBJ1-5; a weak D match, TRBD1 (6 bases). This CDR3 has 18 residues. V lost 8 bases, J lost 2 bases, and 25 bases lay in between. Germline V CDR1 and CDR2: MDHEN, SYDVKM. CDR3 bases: TGTGCCAGCTTCTCGCGAAAGATGCCCGGGGGGCGCAATCAGCCCCAGCATTTT. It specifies CASFSRKMPGGRNQPQHF.

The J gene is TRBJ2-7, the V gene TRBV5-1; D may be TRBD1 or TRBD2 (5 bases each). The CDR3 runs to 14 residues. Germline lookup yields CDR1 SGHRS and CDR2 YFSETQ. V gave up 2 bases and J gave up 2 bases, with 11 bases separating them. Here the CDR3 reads CASSFAGAAYEQYF. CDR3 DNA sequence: TGCGCCAGCAGCTTTGCCGGGGCCGCCTACGAGCAGTACTTC.

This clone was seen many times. CDR3 bases: TGCGCCAGCAGCCAAGATCTGGGGCTAGACACCGGGGAGCTGTTTTTT. Encoded protein: CASSQDLGLDTGELFF. V gene TRBV4-3 combines with J gene TRBJ2-2; D perhaps matches TRBD1 (5 bases). V gave up 0 bases and J gave up 3 bases, with 11 bases separating them. CDR1 and CDR2 from the germline V gene are LGHNA and YSLEER. The CDR3 is 16 amino acids.